A single sample gave rise to the 3 T cell receptor beta chains below, sequenced in a study of CD8 T cells in ankylosing spondylitis. MiXCR was run by TCRdb on the 5' RACE reads, yielding one entry per CDR3 protein. The data show 180,000 or so distinct CDR3 sequences, around 10% seen once. The sequenced sample was blood, either unsorted or a sorted T cell fraction (not recorded which). The receptors shown here come from a male donor with ankylosing spondylitis or in good health (not recorded which).

Many counts were recorded for this clonotype. The chain joins TRBV27 to TRBJ1-5, with a weak D call TRBD1 (5 bases). Trimming took off 5 bases at V and 4 bases at J, with 12 bases between the two ends. Per the germline V gene, CDR1 is MNHEY and CDR2 is SMNVEV (reference sequence). The CDR3 is made up of 14 amino acids. CDR3 DNA: TGTGCCAGCAGTGTGGGACGGTATAATCAGCCCCAGCATTTT. It translates to CASSVGRYNQPQHF.

At least ten counts were recorded for this clonotype. The chain is built from TRBV24-1 and TRBJ2-1, with 9 positions matching TRBD1. After removal of 3 bases from V and 4 bases from J, the junction contained 6 bases not matched to a gene. The CDR3 extends over 16 amino acids. Germline CDR1 KGHDR, CDR2 SFDVKD. DNA of the CDR3: TGTGCCACCAGTGATCCCGGGACAGGGCTTTACAATGAGCAGTTCTTC. Protein: CATSDPGTGLYNEQFF.

V usage is TRBV10-3 and J usage is TRBJ2-3; no reliable D call. CDR3 length: 15 amino acids. Germline loops: CDR1 ENHRY, CDR2 SYGVKD. Between the trimmed V and J ends, which lost 0 bases and 11 bases, there was a span of 18 bases. CDR3 residues: CAISESAGSKSWQYF. The CDR3 DNA reads TGTGCCATCAGTGAGTCGGCAGGTAGTAAGAGTTGGCAGTATTTT.